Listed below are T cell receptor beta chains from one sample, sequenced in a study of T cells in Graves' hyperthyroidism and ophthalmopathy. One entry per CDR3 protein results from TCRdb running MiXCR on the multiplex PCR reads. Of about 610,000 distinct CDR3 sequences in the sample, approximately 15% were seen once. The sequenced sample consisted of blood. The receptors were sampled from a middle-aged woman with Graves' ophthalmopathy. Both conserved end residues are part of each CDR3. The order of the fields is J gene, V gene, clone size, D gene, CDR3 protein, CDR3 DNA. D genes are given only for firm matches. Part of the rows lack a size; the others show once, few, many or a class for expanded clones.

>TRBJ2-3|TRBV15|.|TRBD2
CATSRDLAGGGDTQYF
TGTGCCACCAGCAGAGATCTAGCGGGAGGAGGAGATACGCAGTATTTT
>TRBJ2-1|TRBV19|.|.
CASSIVYPGRGSYNEQFF
TGTGCCAGTAGTATTGTCTACCCGGGACGCGGCTCCTACAATGAGCAGTTCTTC
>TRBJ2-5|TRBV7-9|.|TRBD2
CASSASLGLVKTQYF
TGTGCCAGCAGCGCCTCTTTAGGACTAGTCAAGACCCAGTACTTC
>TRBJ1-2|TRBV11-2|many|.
CASSLDHYRTPGGYTF
TGTGCCAGCAGCTTAGATCATTACAGAACCCCGGGAGGCTACACCTTC
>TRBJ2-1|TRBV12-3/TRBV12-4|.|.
CASSLVPNSYNEQFF
TGTGCCAGCAGTTTAGTCCCGAATTCCTACAATGAGCAGTTCTTC
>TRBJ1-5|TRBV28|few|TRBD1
CASSRGTGALINQPQHF
TGTGCCAGCAGCCGAGGTACAGGGGCTTTAATCAATCAGCCCCAGCATTTT
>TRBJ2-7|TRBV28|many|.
CASSSPSRATYEQYF
TGTGCCAGCAGTAGCCCTTCACGTGCCACCTACGAGCAGTACTTC
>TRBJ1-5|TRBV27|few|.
CASSLRRGQPQHF
TGTGCCAGCAGTTTAAGGCGGGGTCAGCCCCAGCATTTT
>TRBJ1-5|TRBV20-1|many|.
CSAIPLLKGRYGNQPQHF
TGCAGTGCTATACCCTTACTAAAGGGGAGGTATGGCAATCAGCCCCAGCATTTT
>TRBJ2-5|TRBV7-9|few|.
CASSLTEEQTQYF
TGTGCCAGCAGCCTGACGGAGGAGCAGACCCAGTACTTC
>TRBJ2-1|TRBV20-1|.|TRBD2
CSAPLSGRAVGNEQFF
TGCAGTGCTCCCCTGAGCGGGAGGGCCGTGGGGAATGAGCAGTTCTTC
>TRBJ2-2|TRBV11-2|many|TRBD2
CASRPTRSGTKPNTGELFF
TGTGCCAGCCGACCTACCCGAAGCGGGACTAAGCCTAACACCGGGGAGCTGTTTTTT
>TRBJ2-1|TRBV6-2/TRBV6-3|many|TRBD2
CASSHGGEGYNEQFF
TGTGCCAGCAGTCACGGGGGGGAGGGCTACAATGAGCAGTTCTTC
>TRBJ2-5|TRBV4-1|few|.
CASSHIWTEGRETQYF
TGCGCCAGCAGCCATATCTGGACAGAAGGGAGGGAGACCCAGTACTTC
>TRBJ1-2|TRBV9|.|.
CASSVEPGNYGYTF
TGTGCCAGCAGCGTAGAACCGGGGAACTATGGCTACACCTTC
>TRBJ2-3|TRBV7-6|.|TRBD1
CASSPRTGMPDTQYF
TGTGCCAGCAGCCCAAGGACAGGGATGCCAGATACGCAGTATTTT
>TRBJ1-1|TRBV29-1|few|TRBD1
CSVDMTGVNTEAFF
TGCAGCGTAGACATGACAGGGGTGAACACTGAAGCTTTCTTT
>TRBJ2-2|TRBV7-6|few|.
CASSLEAGSRTGELFF
TGTGCCAGCAGCTTAGAGGCGGGGTCGAGGACCGGGGAGCTGTTTTTT
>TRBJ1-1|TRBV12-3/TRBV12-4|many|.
CASSSGYGDTEAFF
TGTGCCAGCAGTTCAGGGTACGGGGACACTGAAGCTTTCTTT
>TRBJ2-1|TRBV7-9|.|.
CASHPPDGENYIEQFF
TGTGCCAGCCACCCACCGGACGGAGAAAATTACATTGAGCAGTTCTTC
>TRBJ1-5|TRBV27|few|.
CASSQSVAQPQHF
TGTGCCAGCAGCCAATCCGTAGCCCAGCCCCAGCATTTT
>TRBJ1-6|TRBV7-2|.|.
CASSLEYRSERPLHF
TGTGCCAGCAGCTTAGAGTATCGAAGCGAAAGACCCCTCCACTTT
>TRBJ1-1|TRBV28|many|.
CASSPRGGEATEAFF
TGTGCCAGCAGCCCTCGAGGTGGGGAGGCAACTGAAGCTTTCTTT
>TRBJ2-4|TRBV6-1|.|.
CASSYSDSGNIQYF
TGTGCCAGCAGTTATTCCGACAGCGGGAACATTCAGTACTTC
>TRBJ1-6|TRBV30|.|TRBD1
CAWSLGTANSPLHF
TGTGCCTGGAGCTTGGGGACAGCGAATTCACCCCTCCACTTT
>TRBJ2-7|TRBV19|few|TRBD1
CASSVDRATYEQYF
TGTGCCAGTAGTGTCGACAGGGCGACCTACGAGCAGTACTTC
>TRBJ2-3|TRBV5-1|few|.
CASSRVSGTDTQYF
TGCGCCAGCAGCCGGGTGTCCGGCACAGATACGCAGTATTTT
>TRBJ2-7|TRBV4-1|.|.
CASSQDGQPSYEQYF
TGCGCCAGCAGCCAAGATGGGCAGCCCTCCTACGAGCAGTACTTC
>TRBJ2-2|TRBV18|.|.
CASSLSAPANTGELFF
TGTGCCAGCTCACTTTCAGCACCCGCGAACACCGGGGAGCTGTTTTTT
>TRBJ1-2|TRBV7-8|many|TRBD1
CASSLAIGTGQKGYGYTF
TGTGCCAGCAGCTTAGCGATTGGGACAGGGCAGAAAGGCTATGGCTACACCTTC
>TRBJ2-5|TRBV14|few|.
CASSQGFRIQETQYF
TGTGCCAGCAGCCAAGGGTTTAGAATACAAGAGACCCAGTACTTC
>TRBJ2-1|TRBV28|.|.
CASSSHGTKGGEQFF
TGTGCCAGCAGTTCCCACGGGACCAAGGGTGGAGAGCAGTTCTTC
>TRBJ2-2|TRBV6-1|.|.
CASSESPQMVTGELFF
TGTGCCAGCAGTGAAAGTCCCCAGATGGTCACCGGGGAGCTGTTTTTT
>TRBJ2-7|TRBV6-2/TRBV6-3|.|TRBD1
CASSYFDRAADEQYF
TGTGCCAGCAGTTACTTTGACAGGGCAGCCGACGAGCAGTACTTC
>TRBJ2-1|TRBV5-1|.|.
CASSLGGGQNNEQFF
TGCGCCAGCAGCTTGGGGGGGGGGCAGAACAATGAGCAGTTCTTC